Below, 3 T cell receptor beta chains from the same sample are listed, as sequenced in a study of radiotherapy plus CTLA-4 blockade in lung cancer. Assay used: immunoSEQ multiplex PCR; TCRdb lists only in-frame clones, some missing. The data hold tens of thousands of clones, with around 78% observed a single time. Specimen: peripheral blood, collected from a patient treated with radiotherapy plus ipilimumab. These receptors all come from a human donor with non-small cell lung cancer who had a partial response to radiotherapy plus ipilimumab. Some clones in this sample may be carry-over from other donors' samples.

This clone was counted only a few times. The chain employs TRBV19 and TRBJ1-4; no definite D call. The V and J ends lost 5 bases and 4 bases respectively, with 14 bases between them. This CDR3 is 15 amino acids long. CDR1 is LNHDA and CDR2 is SQIVND in the germline V gene (reference sequence). CDR3 sequence reads: CASSANKADNEKLFF. The CDR3 DNA reads as TGTGCCAGTAGTGCCAATAAGGCGGATAATGAAAAACTGTTTTTT.

This clone has just one count. The V gene is TRBV10-2, the J gene TRBJ2-7, with 8 nucleotides matching TRBD2. The CDR3 loop spans 14 amino acids. Germline V gene data show CDR1 as WSHSY and CDR2 as SAAADI. The V segment lost 8 bases and the J segment 3 bases; nucleotides outside the gene matches: 9. CDR3 bases: TGCGCCAGCCAAGGAGCGGGAGTACTCTACGAGCAGTACTTC. Encoded protein: CASQGAGVLYEQYF.

This rearrangement joins TRBV18 to TRBJ2-5; TRBD2 is a possible D gene (5 bases). The V and J ends lost 4 bases and 4 bases respectively, with 16 bases between them. The CDR3 runs 15 residues. The germline V gene encodes CDR1 KGHSH and CDR2 LQKENI. The CDR3 protein is CASSQGGISGETQYF. CDR3 bases: TGTGCCAGCTCACAAGGAGGCATTTCGGGAGAGACCCAGTACTTC. Using reference TRBV18 and TRBJ2-5 for the parts outside the CDR3, the full variable domain is NAGVMQNPRHLVRRRGQEARLRCSPMKGHSHVYWYRQLPEEGLKFMVYLQKENIIDESGMPKERFSAEFPKEGPSILRIQQVVRGDSAAYFCASSQGGISGETQYFGPGTRLLVL.